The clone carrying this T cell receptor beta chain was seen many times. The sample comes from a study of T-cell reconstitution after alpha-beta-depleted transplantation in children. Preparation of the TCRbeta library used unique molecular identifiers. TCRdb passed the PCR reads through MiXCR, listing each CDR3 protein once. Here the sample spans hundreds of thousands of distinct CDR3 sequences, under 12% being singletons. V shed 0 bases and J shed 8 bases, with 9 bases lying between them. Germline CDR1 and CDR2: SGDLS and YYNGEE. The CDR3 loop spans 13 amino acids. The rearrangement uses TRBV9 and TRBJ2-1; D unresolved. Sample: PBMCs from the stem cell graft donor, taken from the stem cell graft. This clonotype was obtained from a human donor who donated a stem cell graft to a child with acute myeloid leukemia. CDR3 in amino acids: CASSVGPGDEQFF. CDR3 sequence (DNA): TGTGCCAGCAGCGTAGGGCCGGGTGATGAGCAGTTCTTC.